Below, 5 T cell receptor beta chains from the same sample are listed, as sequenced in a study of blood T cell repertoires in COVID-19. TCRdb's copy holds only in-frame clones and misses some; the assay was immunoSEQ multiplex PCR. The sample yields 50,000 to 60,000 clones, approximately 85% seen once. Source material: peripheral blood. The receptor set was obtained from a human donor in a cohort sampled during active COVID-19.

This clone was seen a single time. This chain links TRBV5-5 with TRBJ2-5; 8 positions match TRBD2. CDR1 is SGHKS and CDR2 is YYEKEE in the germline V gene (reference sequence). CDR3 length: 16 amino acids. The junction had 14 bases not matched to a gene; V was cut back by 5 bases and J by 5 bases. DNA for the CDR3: TGTGCCAGCAGTGGAGGTACAGCGGGAGTTGGGGAGACCCAGTACTTC. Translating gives CASSGGTAGVGETQYF.

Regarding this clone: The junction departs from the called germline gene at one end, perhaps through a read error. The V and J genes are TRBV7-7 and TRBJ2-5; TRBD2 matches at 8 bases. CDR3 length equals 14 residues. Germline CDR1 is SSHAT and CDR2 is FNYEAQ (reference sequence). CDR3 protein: CASSLTSDQETQYF. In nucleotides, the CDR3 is TGTGCTAGCAGCCTGACTAGCGACCAAGAGACCCAGTACTTC.

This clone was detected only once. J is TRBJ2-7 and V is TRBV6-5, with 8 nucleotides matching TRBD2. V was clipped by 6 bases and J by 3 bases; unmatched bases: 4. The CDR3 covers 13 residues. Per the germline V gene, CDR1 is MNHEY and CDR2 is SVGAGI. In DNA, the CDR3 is TGTGCCAGCAGCTTCGGGGGGGGCTACGAGCAGTACTTC. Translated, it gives CASSFGGGYEQYF.

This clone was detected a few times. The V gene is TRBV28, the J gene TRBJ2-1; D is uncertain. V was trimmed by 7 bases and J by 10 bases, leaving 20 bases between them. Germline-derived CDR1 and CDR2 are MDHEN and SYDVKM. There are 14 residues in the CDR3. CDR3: CASIPPGPPAEQFF. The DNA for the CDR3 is TGTGCCAGCATCCCGCCAGGTCCCCCGGCGGAGCAGTTCTTC.

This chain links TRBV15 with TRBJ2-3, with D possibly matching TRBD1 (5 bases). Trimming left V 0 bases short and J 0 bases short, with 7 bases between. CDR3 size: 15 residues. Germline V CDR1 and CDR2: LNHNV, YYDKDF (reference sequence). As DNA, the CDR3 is TGTGCCACCAGCAGAGATCGACAGAGCACAGATACGCAGTATTTT. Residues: CATSRDRQSTDTQYF.